The T cell receptor (beta chain) under discussion was sequenced for a study of cytomegalovirus exposure and HLA in healthy donors. Whole-study results and caveats: About 90% or about 30% of the time was how often most TCR beta V segments were productive, according to an earlier analysis. The authors confirmed in vitro that three CMV-associated chains were specific for CMV antigens.

Unrecorded immune exposures were likely, despite nominal health at sampling. Details on this clone: The antigen remains unidentified.

A multiplex PCR was run with 60 Vbeta primers and 13 Jbeta primers. Produced via immunoSEQ multiplex PCR; TCRdb's table is partial and in-frame only. The table lists 140,000 or so clones, 70% to 80% of them singletons. The ends lost 9 bases at V and 1 base at J; junction bases unmatched: 9. Germline CDR1 reads SNHLY; CDR2 reads FYNNEI. The CDR3 length is 15 residues. The sequence derives from a woman between 18 and 30 years old in good health and CMV-seropositive. The sequenced material came from PBMCs. The rearrangement joins TRBV2 to TRBJ2-7, with 10 bases that match TRBD2. The CDR3 loop reads CARGASGGRSYEQYF. CDR3 bases: TGTGCCAGAGGGGCTAGCGGGGGACGTTCCTACGAGCAGTACTTC.